A selection of T cell receptor beta chains follows, all from one sample in a study of PD-1 blockade in mismatch repair-deficient tumors. Their antigens are not known. The table came from immunoSEQ multiplex PCR; TCRdb's copy has only in-frame clones and leaves some out. The table shows several thousand clones, with over 75% occurring only once. Sample: cells cultured in vitro, taken from a patient treated with pembrolizumab. The receptors were gathered from an adult with mismatch repair-deficient cancer. The CDR3 runs from the conserved cysteine through the conserved F or W. A D gene is named only where the DNA matches it firmly. Clone size is stated in some rows and not others, as once, few, many or a class when expanded.

V gene	clone size	D gene	J gene	CDR3 protein	CDR3 DNA
TRBV30	once	NA	TRBJ2-4	CAWSVTGRNIQYF	TGTGCCTGGAGTGTAACAGGGAGGAACATTCAGTACTTC
TRBV5-1	NA	TRBD1	TRBJ1-2	CASSLGDGQGNGYTF	TGCGCCAGCAGCTTGGGGGATGGACAGGGGAATGGCTACACCTTC
TRBV6-5	NA	TRBD1	TRBJ2-5	CASRGTAETQYF	TGTGCCAGCAGAGGGACAGCGGAGACCCAGTACTTC
TRBV28	NA	NA	TRBJ1-1	CASSLVRVGTEAFF	TGTGCCAGCAGTTTGGTCAGGGTGGGCACTGAAGCTTTCTTT
TRBV5-6	NA	NA	TRBJ2-1	CASSLGTLFNNEQFF	TGTGCCAGCAGCCTGGGGACTCTGTTTAACAATGAGCAGTTCTTC
TRBV7-9	NA	TRBD1	TRBJ2-1	CASSASGGPYNEQFF	TGTGCCAGCAGCGCCTCAGGGGGCCCCTACAATGAGCAGTTCTTC
TRBV9	NA	TRBD2	TRBJ2-7	CASSAGAGGGSYEQYF	TGTGCCAGCAGCGCGGGAGCGGGAGGGGGGTCCTACGAGCAGTACTTC
TRBV6-1	few	NA	TRBJ1-5	CASSERRANSNQPQHF	TGTGCCAGCAGTGAACGCAGGGCCAATAGCAATCAGCCCCAGCATTTT
TRBV15	NA	TRBD1	TRBJ1-2	CATSREEQGYGYTF	TGTGCCACCAGCAGAGAGGAACAGGGGTATGGCTACACCTTC
TRBV6-5	once	TRBD1	TRBJ1-2	CASSYSIGTGGDGYTF	TGTGCCAGCAGTTACTCGATTGGGACAGGGGGCGATGGCTACACCTTC
TRBV2	NA	NA	TRBJ1-3	CASSEQSLYRSGNTIYF	TGTGCCAGCAGTGAACAGTCACTTTATCGCTCTGGAAACACCATATATTTT
TRBV5-1	NA	NA	TRBJ2-7	CASSGGGEGLYEQYF	TGCGCCAGCAGCGGGGGCGGGGAGGGTCTCTACGAGCAGTACTTC
TRBV5-5	NA	NA	TRBJ2-7	CASSLGLGLSYEQYF	TGTGCCAGCAGCTTGGGACTGGGACTTTCCTACGAGCAGTACTTC
TRBV29-1	NA	TRBD1	TRBJ1-5	CSVSGTGVKQPQHF	TGCAGCGTCTCCGGGACAGGGGTGAAGCAGCCCCAGCATTTT
TRBV5-1	NA	TRBD1	TRBJ1-2	CASSYWGSGTGVDGYTF	TGCGCCAGCAGCTATTGGGGGTCCGGGACAGGGGTAGATGGCTACACCTTC
TRBV7-7	few	TRBD2	TRBJ2-3	CASSLGTRSTDTQYF	TGTGCTAGCAGCTTGGGGACTAGGAGCACAGATACGCAGTATTTT
TRBV28	medium-sized	TRBD1	TRBJ2-7	CASKVTGRYEQYF	TGTGCCAGCAAAGTGACAGGGCGCTACGAGCAGTACTTC
TRBV19	NA	NA	TRBJ2-1	CASTPGISYNEQFF	TGTGCCAGTACCCCAGGGATATCCTACAATGAGCAGTTCTTC
TRBV27	NA	TRBD1	TRBJ2-2	CASSSGTGSFGELFF	TGTGCCAGCAGTTCCGGGACAGGGAGTTTCGGGGAGCTGTTTTTT
TRBV19	NA	TRBD1	TRBJ1-5	CASSDLPGQGDQPQHF	TGTGCCAGTAGCGACCTCCCGGGACAGGGGGATCAGCCCCAGCATTTT
TRBV11-2	NA	NA	TRBJ1-2	CASRPTQGGYGYTF	TGTGCCAGCAGACCAACACAGGGTGGCTATGGCTACACCTTC
TRBV28	medium-sized	NA	TRBJ2-7	CASGSQGYEQYF	TGTGCCAGCGGTAGCCAGGGCTACGAGCAGTACTTC
TRBV7-3	NA	NA	TRBJ2-1	CASSLPGTENEQFF	TGTGCCAGCAGCTTGCCCGGGACGGAGAATGAGCAGTTCTTC
TRBV18	NA	TRBD2	TRBJ2-4	CASSPRVAGGVDIQYF	TGTGCCAGCTCACCCCGCGTAGCGGGAGGGGTAGACATTCAGTACTTC
TRBV4-1	NA	NA	TRBJ2-3	CASSQEGRGPDTQYF	TGCGCCAGCAGCCAAGAGGGGAGGGGGCCAGATACGCAGTATTTT
TRBV7-9	NA	NA	TRBJ2-7	CAEGFGVQQYF	TGTGCCGAGGGCTTCGGGGTACAGCAGTACTTC
TRBV29-1	NA	NA	TRBJ1-1	CSVEPQAAHEAFF	TGCAGCGTTGAACCACAGGCGGCCCATGAAGCTTTCTTT
TRBV13	NA	TRBD1	TRBJ1-4	CASSLEGAQGEKLFF	TGTGCCAGCTCTCTGGAGGGGGCGCAAGGTGAAAAACTGTTTTTT
TRBV5-1	NA	NA	TRBJ2-3	CASSLATWVPSISDTQYF	TGCGCCAGCAGCTTGGCCACGTGGGTCCCTAGTATCTCAGATACGCAGTATTTT
TRBV5-1	few	NA	TRBJ2-1	CASSAVGASSYNEQFF	TGCGCCAGCTCCGCGGTGGGGGCAAGCTCCTACAATGAGCAGTTCTTC
TRBV29-1	once	TRBD1	TRBJ1-2	CSVGQGSNYGYTF	TGCAGCGTAGGACAGGGCTCGAACTATGGCTACACCTTC
TRBV27	NA	TRBD1	TRBJ2-7	CASSHRGLDYEQYF	TGTGCCAGCAGTCACAGGGGTCTAGACTACGAGCAGTACTTC
TRBV11-2	NA	TRBD2	TRBJ2-1	CASSSGTSGSRGNEQFF	TGTGCCAGCAGCTCCGGGACTAGCGGGTCCCGGGGCAATGAGCAGTTCTTC
TRBV27	few	NA	TRBJ2-3	CASSFSAPTDTQYF	TGTGCCAGCAGTTTTTCAGCGCCCACAGATACGCAGTATTTT
TRBV28	NA	NA	TRBJ1-4	CASSTHLRGGEGEKLFF	TGTGCCAGCAGCACTCACTTACGGGGAGGGGAGGGGGAAAAACTGTTTTTT
TRBV28	NA	NA	TRBJ2-2	CASSLTRLKLFF	TGTGCCAGCAGTTTAACCCGTTTGAAGCTGTTTTTT
TRBV2	NA	TRBD1	TRBJ1-4	CASNSGTDFRKLFF	TGTGCCAGCAACTCCGGGACAGATTTTCGGAAACTGTTTTTT
TRBV27	medium-sized	TRBD2	TRBJ2-7	CASSFRREWYF	TGTGCCAGCAGTTTTCGGCGGGAGTGGTACTTC
TRBV28	NA	TRBD1	TRBJ2-4	CASSLSGGTGRNIQYF	TGTGCCAGCAGTTTATCGGGCGGGACAGGGAGGAACATTCAGTACTTC
TRBV7-9	NA	NA	TRBJ2-7	CASTPESSYEQYF	TGTGCCAGCACCCCGGAGAGCTCCTACGAGCAGTACTTC
TRBV9	NA	TRBD2	TRBJ2-3	CASSLGLAPTDTQYF	TGTGCCAGCAGCCTTGGACTAGCGCCCACAGATACGCAGTATTTT
TRBV5-1	few	NA	TRBJ2-7	CASSLVASYEQYF	TGCGCCAGCAGCTTGGTAGCGTCCTACGAGCAGTACTTC
TRBV27	once	TRBD2	TRBJ2-3	CASSSAFSGRSSTDTQYF	TGTGCCAGCAGTTCCGCCTTTAGCGGGAGATCTAGCACAGATACGCAGTATTTT
TRBV19	few	TRBD2	TRBJ2-1	CASSGTRLGNEQFF	TGTGCCAGTAGCGGGACTAGGTTGGGGAATGAGCAGTTCTTC
TRBV7-8	NA	TRBD2	TRBJ2-5	CASSLTVGRLAGGGSQYF	TGTGCCAGCAGCTTAACAGTTGGGCGGCTAGCGGGAGGAGGGTCCCAGTACTTC
TRBV18	NA	TRBD1	TRBJ1-4	CASSHEPGQWTTNEKLFF	TGTGCCAGCTCCCACGAACCGGGACAGTGGACAACTAATGAAAAACTGTTTTTT
TRBV27	NA	TRBD2	TRBJ2-3	CASSLAGKGDTQYF	TGTGCCAGCAGCCTAGCGGGAAAGGGGGATACGCAGTATTTT
TRBV30	NA	NA	TRBJ2-1	CAWRSGFQLFF	TGTGCCTGGAGAAGTGGGTTCCAACTCTTCTTC
TRBV28	NA	NA	TRBJ1-5	CASSRRYSNQPQHF	TGTGCCAGCAGTCGTCGATATAGCAATCAGCCCCAGCATTTT
TRBV11-3	NA	TRBD2	TRBJ2-2	CASIGGGRDTGELFF	TGTGCCAGCATCGGTGGCGGGAGGGACACCGGGGAGCTGTTTTTT
TRBV30	NA	TRBD2	TRBJ2-1	CAWSSGIYNEQFF	TGTGCCTGGTCTAGCGGGATATACAATGAGCAGTTCTTC
TRBV18	NA	TRBD1	TRBJ2-2	CASSPGQGALTGELFF	TGTGCCAGCTCACCTGGACAGGGGGCCTTAACCGGGGAGCTGTTTTTT